This entry lists 21 T cell receptor beta chains sequenced from one sample in a study of T-cell memory formation after mild COVID-19. TCRdb re-called the 5' RACE reads with MiXCR, one entry per CDR3 protein. The table includes 580,000 or so distinct CDR3 sequences, around 16% detected once. Sequencing was performed on PBMCs or a T cell subset sorted from them (not recorded which). The receptors were gathered from an adult woman who had mild COVID-19 (a few samples of this study predate the infection). Cell type and time point are not known.

Only a few counts were recorded for this clonotype. J is TRBJ1-4 and V is TRBV7-9; a possible D gene is TRBD1 (5 bases). CDR1 is SEHNR, CDR2 FQNEAQ, per germline (reference sequence). The CDR3 consists of 17 residues. Trimming cost V 5 bases and J 4 bases, with 20 bases left between them. CDR3 nucleotide sequence: TGTGCCAGCAGCGCCGCCGGGACCTTAGGTGGTAATGAAAAACTGTTTTTT. It translates to CASSAAGTLGGNEKLFF.

This clonotype was counted only a few times. The rearrangement links TRBV12-3 or TRBV12-4 to TRBJ2-5, with a possible D match to TRBD2 (6 bases). This CDR3 comprises 14 residues. V was trimmed by 1 base and J by 4 bases, leaving 10 bases between them. The CDR3 region has the DNA TGTGCCAGCAGTTTAGGGGACTGGGGAGAGACCCAGTACTTC. The encoded protein is CASSLGDWGETQYF.

The rearrangement uses TRBV24-1 and TRBJ2-1; D uncertain. Germline assignment: CDR1 KGHDR and CDR2 SFDVKD. Trimming removed 3 bases from V and 0 bases from J, with 17 bases in between. The CDR3 runs to 18 residues. CDR3 in amino acids: CATSDPLPGDDSYNEQFF. DNA for the CDR3: TGTGCCACCAGTGATCCCCTTCCAGGAGATGACTCCTACAATGAGCAGTTCTTC.

The rearrangement uses TRBV4-3 and TRBJ2-7, with TRBD1 matching over 7 bases. Germline V lookup: CDR1 LGHNA, CDR2 YSLEER. V shed 0 bases and J 2 bases; nucleotides not matched to a gene: 7. The CDR3 runs 16 residues. The CDR3, as DNA: TGCGCCAGCAGCCAAGACCCCGGGACAGCTGCCTACGAGCAGTACTTC. Its translation: CASSQDPGTAAYEQYF.

The gene calls are TRBV7-9 and TRBJ2-1; either TRBD1 or TRBD2 may fit D (6 bases each). Germline V gene lookup returns CDR1 SEHNR and CDR2 FQNEAQ (reference sequence). The CDR3 extends over 20 amino acids. The V gene lost 5 bases and the J gene lost 0 bases, with 26 bases spanning the gap. The CDR3 sequence: CASSGATGSFMGGSYNEQFF. In nucleotides, the CDR3 is TGTGCCAGCAGCGGAGCGACAGGAAGCTTCATGGGGGGCTCCTACAATGAGCAGTTCTTC.

The rearrangement joins TRBV4-1 to TRBJ2-7, with 10 bases matching TRBD2. The CDR3 sequence is 16 residues long. Germline values: CDR1 MGHRA, CDR2 YSYEKL. The trim removed 1 base at V and 2 bases at J, leaving 5 bases unmatched. CDR3 DNA sequence: TGCGCCAGCAGCCAAGCCGTAGGACTAGCGGCCTACGAGCAGTACTTC. This codes for CASSQAVGLAAYEQYF.

CDR3 sequence reads: CASSLGRGRTDTQYF. As DNA, the CDR3 is TGCGCCAGCAGCTTGGGCAGGGGGCGGACAGATACGCAGTATTTT. This chain links TRBV5-1 with TRBJ2-3; 8 bases are a match to TRBD1. Germline V gene sequence: CDR1 SGHRS, CDR2 YFSETQ. V lost 0 bases and J lost 3; bases outside the gene matches: 3. The CDR3 is made up of 15 amino acids.

The J gene is TRBJ2-3, the V gene TRBV29-1; D not certain. V lost 7 bases and J lost 6, with 8 bases in between. Germline V gene sequence: CDR1 SQVTM, CDR2 ANQGSEA. The CDR3 runs 10 residues. The CDR3 DNA sequence: TGCAGCGCCGCGCATGATACGCAGTATTTT. Residues: CSAAHDTQYF.

The rearrangement joins TRBV15 to TRBJ1-5; D gene unclear. Trimming pared 0 bases from V and 1 base from J, leaving 4 bases between. CDR3 size: 14 residues. Germline CDR1 reads LNHNV; CDR2 reads YYDKDF (reference sequence). CDR3 residues: CATSREVSNQPQHF. CDR3 nucleotides: TGTGCCACCAGCAGAGAGGTGAGCAATCAGCCCCAGCATTTT.

The chain joins TRBV2 to TRBJ1-5; D perhaps matches TRBD1 (5 bases). V shed 6 bases and J shed 0 bases, with 15 bases lying between them. The germline V gene has CDR1 SNHLY and CDR2 FYNNEI. The CDR3 covers 16 residues. CDR3 DNA sequence: TGTGCCAGCAGAAACAGGACCCAATATAGCAATCAGCCCCAGCATTTT. This codes for CASRNRTQYSNQPQHF.

This clonotype was seen more than once but under ten times. The chain recombines TRBV7-9 with TRBJ2-4; D is unclear. This CDR3 is built from 14 residues. V was cut by 3 bases and J by 7 bases, with 13 bases left in between. Germline V gene lookup returns CDR1 SEHNR and CDR2 FQNEAQ (reference sequence). CDR3 in DNA: TGTGCCAGCAGCTTTTCTCAGGCGGTGAACATTCAGTACTTC. It translates to CASSFSQAVNIQYF.

This clonotype was counted only a few times. This chain joins TRBV5-5 and TRBJ1-2; 10 nucleotides line up with TRBD1. V trimming: 4 bases; J trimming: 8 bases; junction bases outside the gene matches: 5. The CDR3 extends over 13 amino acids. Germline CDR1 and CDR2: SGHKS and YYEKEE (reference sequence). CDR3 residues: CASSDGTGAGYTF. CDR3 nucleotides: TGTGCCAGCAGCGACGGGACAGGGGCCGGCTACACCTTC.

This clonotype was detected a few times. The chain is built from TRBV4-1 and TRBJ2-7, with TRBD2 matching over 9 bases. V lost 0 bases, J lost 1 base, and 4 bases stayed unmatched. This CDR3 region has 16 residues. From germline, CDR1 is MGHRA and CDR2 YSYEKL. CDR3: CASSQDITSGSYEQYF. CDR3 sequence (DNA): TGCGCCAGCAGCCAAGATATTACTAGCGGGTCCTACGAGCAGTACTTC.

This clonotype showed up just a few times. The rearrangement links TRBV5-5 to TRBJ1-1; TRBD1 matches 8 bases. The CDR3 covers 16 residues. V was clipped by 3 bases and J by 5 bases; unmatched bases: 12. Germline V gives CDR1 SGHKS, CDR2 YYEKEE (reference sequence). The CDR3 here is CASSSPIGQGGTEAFF. The CDR3 DNA is TGTGCCAGCAGCTCCCCTATCGGACAGGGAGGGACTGAAGCTTTCTTT.

This clonotype appeared a few times. This chain links TRBV12-3 or TRBV12-4 with TRBJ2-2; tentatively, D is TRBD2 (5 bases). V was clipped by 5 bases and J by 6 bases, with 16 bases between them. The CDR3 has 15 residues. Here the CDR3 DNA reads TGTGCCAGCAGTAAGCCCTCCGGGGATTCCGGGGAGCTGTTTTTT. Protein product: CASSKPSGDSGELFF.

The chain uses TRBV20-1 and TRBJ2-3; 11 positions match TRBD2. CDR3 length: 15 amino acids. The V gene's germline CDR1 is DFQATT and CDR2 SNEGSKA (reference sequence). The V gene end was trimmed by 3 bases and the J gene end by 2 bases; junction bases not matched to a gene: 4. CDR3 region: CSARGLAESTDTQYF. In DNA, the CDR3 is TGCAGTGCTAGGGGACTAGCGGAGTCCACAGATACGCAGTATTTT.

The V call is TRBV10-3, the J call TRBJ2-5; D not certain. V was shortened by 8 bases and J by 4 bases, with 8 bases between the two germline ends. The CDR3 is 11 residues long. CDR1 and CDR2 from the germline V gene are ENHRY and SYGVKD. CDR3 nucleotides: TGTGCCATCGGGCGGCGAGAGACCCAGTACTTC. This gives the protein CAIGRRETQYF.

The chain combines TRBV7-9 with TRBJ2-1; 14 positions match TRBD2. The germline gives CDR1 SEHNR, CDR2 FQNEAQ (reference sequence). CDR3 length equals 18 residues. Trimming took 2 bases from V and 4 from J; bases not matched to a gene: 7. The CDR3, as DNA: TGTGCCAGCAGCTTATGGGGACTAGCGGGAGTTTATTACAATGAGCAGTTCTTC. Protein product: CASSLWGLAGVYYNEQFF. The full variable domain, rest sourced from reference TRBV7-9 and TRBJ2-1, is DTGVSQNPRHKITKRGQNVTFRCDPISEHNRLYWYRQTLGQGPEFLTYFQNEAQLEKSRLLSDRFSAERPKGSFSTLEIQRTEQGDSAMYLCASSLWGLAGVYYNEQFFGPGTRLTVL.

V and J are TRBV6-1 and TRBJ1-2; TRBD1 is a possible D gene (5 bases). The germline CDR1 and CDR2 sequences are MNHNS and SASEGT. This CDR3 region has 14 residues. The V gene lost 6 bases and the J gene lost 5 bases, with 16 bases spanning the gap. The CDR3 DNA is TGTGCCAGCAGCGCTGACAGCCCAGGATATGGCTACACCTTC. Protein sequence: CASSADSPGYGYTF.

This clonotype has more than one count but fewer than ten. This rearrangement joins TRBV5-1 to TRBJ1-2, with D possibly matching TRBD1 (5 bases). With 4 bases removed from V and 8 bases from J, the gap between germline ends came to 9 bases. This CDR3 is 11 amino acids long. CDR1 SGHRS and CDR2 YFSETQ come from the germline V gene. In DNA, the CDR3 is TGCGCCAGCAGCGCTACAGGCGGCTACACCTTC. Protein sequence: CASSATGGYTF.

This chain links TRBV13 with TRBJ2-3; D ambiguous. The germline V gene encodes CDR1 PRHDT and CDR2 FYEKMQ (reference sequence). The CDR3 loop spans 16 amino acids. V was pared by 1 base and J by 4 bases, with 15 bases between. CDR3 protein: CASSLELGSPADTQYF. The CDR3 bases are TGTGCCAGCAGCTTAGAATTGGGGTCTCCGGCAGATACGCAGTATTTT.